This T cell receptor (beta chain) emerged from a study of technical replicates of blood from several donors. Per germline, CDR1 SEHNR and CDR2 FQNEAQ (reference sequence). V shed 2 bases and J shed 7 bases, with 14 bases lying between them. There are 14 residues in the CDR3. Sequencing was performed with immunoSEQ multiplex PCR; in TCRdb, only in-frame clones are kept and a portion is missing. Here the sample spans more than 65,000 clones, roughly 93% being singletons. The rearrangement uses TRBV7-9 and TRBJ1-1; D possibly corresponds to TRBD1 (6 bases). What was sequenced was T cells isolated from PBMCs. The source is a human donor in good health. The CDR3 DNA is TGTGCCAGCAGCTTATTCCAGGGGACCATTGAAGCTTTCTTT. It translates to CASSLFQGTIEAFF.